The source of this T cell receptor (beta chain) is a study of blood T cells in healthy people across ages. Study in general: Researchers report that template switching captured about one barcoded beta molecule per two T cells.

The use of a sample-barcoded 5' primer and a J-beta primer mix characterized a second PCR of about 6 to 11 cycles. CDR3-containing paired-end reads numbered at least 2.5 million in each sample. TCRdb re-called the 5' RACE reads with MiXCR, one entry per CDR3 protein. The table shows around 280,000 distinct CDR3 sequences, with 27% occurring only once. Trimming removed 5 bases from V and 3 bases from J, with 10 bases in between. The germline V gene has CDR1 MDHEN and CDR2 SYDVKM. The CDR3 is 14 amino acids. This clonotype was sampled from an older woman in good health. The chain has TRBV28 and TRBJ1-4, with a possible D match to TRBD1 (5 bases). Sequences were obtained from blood. DNA of the CDR3: TGTGCCAGCAGTCCAAGGGGCTCTAATGAAAAACTGTTTTTT. Translation gives CASSPRGSNEKLFF.